This T cell receptor (beta chain) emerged from a study of OX40 agonist ivuxolimab in advanced cancers. The protocol was immunoSEQ multiplex PCR, while the TCRdb copy is restricted to in-frame clones and leaves out a portion. Of about 40,000 clones listed, about 79% are singletons. The source was CD4+ or CD8+ T cells sorted from blood, collected in a trial of the OX40 agonist ivuxolimab. The sequence came from an adult with an advanced solid tumor such as melanoma, head and neck, liver or kidney cancer.

The CDR3 nucleotides are TGTGCCAGCAGCTTACAGGATGAGCAGTTCTTC. The encoded protein is CASSLQDEQFF. The chain joins TRBV5-6 to TRBJ2-1; perhaps TRBD1 as D (5 bases). V lost 2 bases to trimming and J lost 8 bases, with 5 bases between them. The CDR3 runs 11 residues. Per the germline V gene, CDR1 is SGHDT and CDR2 is YYEEEE.